Presented here are 17 T cell receptor beta chains from one specimen sequenced in a study of response to subunit inactivated influenza vaccine (dated by TCRdb to the late 2010s). The protocol used for the library was RT-PCR. The instrument was an Illumina HiSeq 2500. Starting from the raw public reads, TCRdb applied fastp trimming at Q25, assembled clones with MiXCR and retained in-frame beta chains. A single entry per CDR3 protein holds the most common genes and DNA from its merged rows. The sample table contains fewer than 600,000 distinct CDR3 sequences; only one count was recorded for roughly 7.6% of them. The leading ten clones occupy about an eighth of the sample. This material consisted of PBMCs from blood, taken about 23 months after vaccination. Every receptor here comes from a man between 50 and 69 years old who received an inactivated influenza vaccine. Donor details come from another sample of the same person, matched by shared clones.

This clonotype showed up many times. V usage is TRBV29-1 and J usage is TRBJ2-2; D gene uncertain. The CDR3 spans 14 residues. Germline CDR1 SQVTM, CDR2 ANQGSEA. V lost 4 bases and J 6 bases, leaving 15 bases between the germline ends. The CDR3 region is CSVARRSGAGELFF. CDR3 DNA: TGCAGCGTTGCCAGACGAAGTGGGGCCGGGGAGCTGTTTTTT.

Remarks on this clonotype: A much larger clone is a single base away; this may be a read error. The CDR3 protein is CASSLTTGRADEQYF. The DNA of the CDR3 is TGTGCCAGCAGCCTAACTACCGGGAGGGCCGATGAGCAGTACTTC. The genes are TRBV7-8 and TRBJ2-7; 8 nucleotides line up with TRBD2. Germline V gene lookup returns CDR1 SGHVS and CDR2 FQNEAQ. The CDR3 extends over 15 amino acids. V lost 5 bases, J lost 7 bases, and 13 bases stayed unmatched.

This clonotype was observed at least ten times. The rearrangement joins TRBV20-1 to TRBJ2-7; D unclear. The CDR3 totals 10 residues. The germline gives CDR1 DFQATT, CDR2 SNEGSKA (reference sequence). V dropped 5 bases and J dropped 4 bases, with 6 bases sitting between them. CDR3 coding DNA: TGCAGTGCTGGGGAATACGAGCAGTACTTC. Translation: CSAGEYEQYF.

This clonotype was seen more than once but under ten times. The chain recombines TRBV12-3 or TRBV12-4 with TRBJ1-2; no firm D call. The CDR3 loop spans 13 amino acids. The V end was cut by 6 bases, the J end by 0 bases, with 8 bases between. CDR3 protein: CASSRLSNYGYTF. CDR3 nucleotide sequence: TGTGCCAGCAGCCGATTATCTAACTATGGCTACACCTTC.

In its sample, this clonotype was seen many times. The chain links TRBV5-1 to TRBJ2-1; D remains ambiguous. The CDR3 contains 15 residues. Trimming stripped 0 bases from V and 1 base from J, with 8 bases between. Germline CDR1 and CDR2: SGHRS and YFSETQ. The CDR3: CASSLELYSYNEQFF. Written as DNA, the CDR3 is TGCGCCAGCAGCTTGGAGCTGTATTCCTACAATGAGCAGTTCTTC.

This rearrangement joins TRBV20-1 to TRBJ1-5, with D perhaps matching TRBD1 (6 bases). CDR1 and CDR2 from the germline V gene are DFQATT and SNEGSKA (reference sequence). The CDR3 spans 17 residues. V shed 2 bases and J shed 0 bases, with 17 bases lying between them. The DNA for the CDR3 is TGCAGTGCTAGACGATCCAGGGGCCCTCATAGCAATCAGCCCCAGCATTTT. This translates into CSARRSRGPHSNQPQHF.

This clonotype was seen only a few times. The chain combines TRBV20-1 with TRBJ2-3; 10 nucleotides line up with TRBD2. Germline V gives CDR1 DFQATT, CDR2 SNEGSKA (reference sequence). CDR3 length: 14 amino acids. The V and J ends lost 5 bases and 5 bases, in that order; junction bases with no gene match: 7. The CDR3 protein is CSAYASGSGDTQYF. Written as DNA, the CDR3 is TGCAGTGCTTATGCTAGCGGGAGCGGAGATACGCAGTATTTT.

Only a few counts were recorded for this clonotype. The rearrangement links TRBV6-5 to TRBJ1-2, with a tentative D call TRBD1 (5 bases). The V end was cut by 2 bases, the J end by 4 bases, with 11 bases between. Germline V gene data show CDR1 as MNHEY and CDR2 as SVGAGI. The CDR3 runs 14 residues. Here the CDR3 DNA reads TGTGCCAGCAGTTACCGGGACGGCCGCTATGGCTACACCTTC. Encoded protein: CASSYRDGRYGYTF.

J is TRBJ2-2 and V is TRBV11-2, with 8 bases lining up with TRBD2. J lost 7 bases, V lost 2 bases, and 6 bases had no gene match. In germline, CDR1 is SGHAT, CDR2 FQNNGV. The CDR3 consists of 15 residues. The CDR3 nucleotides are TGTGCCAGCAGCTTAAGGGGACTAGTTATCGGGGAGCTGTTTTTT. Residues: CASSLRGLVIGELFF. The complete variable domain, with remaining parts taken from reference TRBV11-2 and TRBJ2-2, reads EAGVAQSPRYKIIEKRQSVAFWCNPISGHATLYWYQQILGQGPKLLIQFQNNGVVDDSQLPKDRFSAERLKGVDSTLKIQPAKLEDSAVYLCASSLRGLVIGELFFGEGSRLTVL.

The V and J genes are TRBV20-1 and TRBJ1-2, with D hard to call. CDR1 and CDR2 from the germline V gene are DFQATT and SNEGSKA (reference sequence). CDR3 size: 12 residues. Between the trimmed V and J ends, which lost 6 bases and 5 bases, there was a span of 13 bases. The CDR3 here is CSADQRAYGYTF. CDR3 in DNA: TGCAGTGCCGACCAGAGGGCTTATGGCTACACCTTC.

This clonotype occurred many times. V usage is TRBV6-5 and J usage is TRBJ2-7, with 7 bases matching TRBD1. J was trimmed by 4 bases and V by 6 bases; bases with no gene match: 9. The CDR3 contains 14 residues. Germline assignment: CDR1 MNHEY and CDR2 SVGAGI. This CDR3 reads CASSYDRAQYEQYF. The DNA of the CDR3 is TGTGCCAGCAGCTACGACAGGGCTCAGTACGAGCAGTACTTC.

The J gene is TRBJ2-7, the V gene TRBV6-1; tentatively, D is TRBD2 (6 bases). The CDR3 runs to 15 residues. Trimming left V 7 bases short and J 4 bases short, with 20 bases between. Germline CDR1 and CDR2: MNHNS and SASEGT. The chain's CDR3 is CASTLLRGTAYEQYF. CDR3 sequence (DNA): TGTGCCAGCACCCTACTCCGGGGGACGGCTTACGAGCAGTACTTC.

This clonotype came up a few times. V gene TRBV5-1 combines with J gene TRBJ2-7, with 13 bases that match TRBD2. Germline CDR1 is SGHRS and CDR2 is YFSETQ. V was pared by 4 bases and J by 4 bases, with 8 bases of the junction left unmatched. The CDR3 spans 16 residues. CDR3 nucleotides: TGCGCCAGCAGCCAAAGGACTAGCGGGAGTAGGTACGAGCAGTACTTC. It specifies CASSQRTSGSRYEQYF. Filled out from reference TRBV5-1 and TRBJ2-7, the complete variable domain reads KAGVTQTPRYLIKTRGQQVTLSCSPISGHRSVSWYQQTPGQGLQFLFEYFSETQRNKGNFPGRFSGRQFSNSRSEMNVSTLELGDSALYLCASSQRTSGSRYEQYFGPGTRLTVT.

This clonotype was seen more than once but under ten times. This chain uses TRBV2 with TRBJ2-4, with 14 bases that match TRBD2. The CDR3 covers 20 residues. CDR1 is SNHLY and CDR2 is FYNNEI in the germline V gene. V gave up 7 bases and J gave up 1 base; unmatched junction bases: 15. CDR3 bases: TGTGCCAGCACTAGACTAGCGGGAGGGCCTGAGATGGGGGCCAAAAACATTCAGTACTTC. Encoded protein: CASTRLAGGPEMGAKNIQYF.

This clonotype was counted between two and nine times. The chain recombines TRBV5-1 with TRBJ2-7; 7 bases line up with TRBD1. Germline V gives CDR1 SGHRS, CDR2 YFSETQ. The J segment lost 3 bases and the V segment lost 1 base, leaving 19 bases of the junction unmatched. The CDR3 loop spans 19 amino acids. CDR3 amino acids: CASSLQTGAPGTMVYEQYF. Here the CDR3 DNA reads TGCGCCAGCAGCTTGCAAACAGGGGCTCCGGGGACCATGGTCTACGAGCAGTACTTC.

The chain joins TRBV11-3 to TRBJ2-1; perhaps TRBD1 as D (6 bases). Germline V lookup: CDR1 SGHNT, CDR2 YENEEA. The ends were cut back, 4 bases at V and 2 bases at J, with 30 bases in the middle. CDR3 length: 21 amino acids. This CDR3 reads CASSSPSISRQVGETYNEQFF. DNA of the CDR3: TGTGCCAGCAGCTCTCCTTCTATTAGTCGACAGGTGGGGGAGACCTACAATGAGCAGTTCTTC.

The chain joins TRBV29-1 to TRBJ2-5; D is ambiguous. The CDR3 runs to 12 residues. The germline V gene encodes CDR1 SQVTM and CDR2 ANQGSEA. The V end was cut by 6 bases, the J end by 2 bases, with 10 bases between. The chain's CDR3 is CSVRRAQETQYF. CDR3 bases: TGCAGCGTCCGTCGGGCTCAAGAGACCCAGTACTTC.